This TCR beta chain comes out of a study of shared clonotypes between healthy human individuals. Across the study: CD4 naive and CD4 memory each took three plates per donor, while CD8 naive took two and CD8 memory one.

All donors were healthy HIV-negative adults lacking recent acute infections or vaccinations. Germline V gene data show CDR1 as LGHNA and CDR2 as YSLEER. The V end was cut by 0 bases, the J end by 7 bases, with 19 bases between. CDR3 length: 16 amino acids. Clones were sequenced by immunoSEQ multiplex PCR, and TCRdb holds only the in-frame ones, with some missing. The sample lists about 1.5 million clones, roughly 96% occurring once. The TCR sequence derives from a man aged 30-40 years in good health. The V call is TRBV4-3, the J call TRBJ2-7, with TRBD1 as a possible D gene (6 bases). Material: naive CD4+ T cells sorted from blood. Indicated subset: CD45RA+ positively selected. The DNA for the CDR3 is TGCGCCAGCAGCCAAGATGGGCCAGGGGCCTGGGGGGAGCAGTACTTC. As protein: CASSQDGPGAWGEQYF.